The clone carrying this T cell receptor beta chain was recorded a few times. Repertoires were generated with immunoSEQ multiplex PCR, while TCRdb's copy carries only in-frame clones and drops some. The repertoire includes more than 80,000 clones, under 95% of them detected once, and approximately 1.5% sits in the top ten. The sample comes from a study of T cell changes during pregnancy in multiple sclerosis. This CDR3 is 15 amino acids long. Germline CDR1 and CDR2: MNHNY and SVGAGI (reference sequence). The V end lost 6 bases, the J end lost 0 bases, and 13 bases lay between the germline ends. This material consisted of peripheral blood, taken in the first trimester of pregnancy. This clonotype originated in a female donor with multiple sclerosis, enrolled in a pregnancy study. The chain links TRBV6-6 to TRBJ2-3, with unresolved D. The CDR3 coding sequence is TGTGCCAGCAGCCGCCTTAGAACTAGCACAGATACGCAGTATTTT. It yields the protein CASSRLRTSTDTQYF.